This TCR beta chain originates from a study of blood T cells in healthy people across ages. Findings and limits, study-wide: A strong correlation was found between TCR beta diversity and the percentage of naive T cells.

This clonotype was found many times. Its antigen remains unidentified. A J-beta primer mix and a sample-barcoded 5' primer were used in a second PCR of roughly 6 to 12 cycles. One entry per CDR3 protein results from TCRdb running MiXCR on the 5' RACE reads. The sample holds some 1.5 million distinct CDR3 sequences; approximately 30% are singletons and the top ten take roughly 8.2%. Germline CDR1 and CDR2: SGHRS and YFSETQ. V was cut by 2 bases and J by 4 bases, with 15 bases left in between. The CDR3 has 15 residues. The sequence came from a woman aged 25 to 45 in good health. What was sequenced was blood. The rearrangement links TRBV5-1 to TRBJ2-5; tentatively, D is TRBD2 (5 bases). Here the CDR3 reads CASSLGLSGGETQYF. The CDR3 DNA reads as TGCGCCAGCAGCTTAGGACTGAGCGGTGGAGAGACCCAGTACTTC.